The rows below give T cell receptor beta chains drawn from one sample of a study of response to subunit inactivated influenza vaccine. TCRdb called the RT-PCR reads again in MiXCR, with one record for every CDR3 protein. The repertoire has about 580,000 distinct CDR3 sequences, 12% to 15% of them found once; the top ten carry approximately 10%. Sequenced here: PBMCs from blood, sampled 11 to 12 days after vaccination. These receptors originate from a man aged 45-65 years who received an inactivated influenza vaccine. Both conserved end residues are part of each CDR3. The D gene is left open where the match is weak. Clone size appears in some rows only: once, few, many, or a class for an expanded clone.

CDR3aa: CASSPIETYEQYF
CDR3nt: TGTGCCAGCTCACCTATCGAGACCTACGAGCAGTACTTC
d_gene: .
abundance: .
v_gene: TRBV18
j_gene: TRBJ2-7

CDR3aa: CSARVRGGQFF
CDR3nt: TGCAGTGCTAGAGTGAGGGGGGGGCAGTTCTTC
d_gene: .
abundance: .
v_gene: TRBV20-1
j_gene: TRBJ2-1

CDR3aa: CASRPTENSPLHF
CDR3nt: TGTGCCAGCAGACCTACAGAGAATTCACCCCTCCACTTT
d_gene: .
abundance: .
v_gene: TRBV12-3/TRBV12-4
j_gene: TRBJ1-6

CDR3aa: CSARSGTEGGYTF
CDR3nt: TGCAGTGCTAGATCGGGGACTGAGGGTGGCTACACCTTC
d_gene: .
abundance: few
v_gene: TRBV20-1
j_gene: TRBJ1-2

CDR3aa: CAISAESYEQYF
CDR3nt: TGTGCCATCAGTGCAGAGTCCTACGAGCAGTACTTC
d_gene: .
abundance: few
v_gene: TRBV10-3
j_gene: TRBJ2-7

CDR3aa: CASSPEDDRGQETQYF
CDR3nt: TGTGCCAGCTCACCAGAGGACGACAGGGGGCAAGAGACCCAGTACTTC
d_gene: TRBD1
abundance: few
v_gene: TRBV18
j_gene: TRBJ2-5

CDR3aa: CASSTPDRGNYNEQFF
CDR3nt: TGTGCCAGCAGTACTCCGGACAGGGGTAACTACAATGAGCAGTTCTTC
d_gene: TRBD1
abundance: few
v_gene: TRBV12-3/TRBV12-4
j_gene: TRBJ2-1

CDR3aa: CASSPTTASYEQYF
CDR3nt: TGTGCCAGCAGTCCAACGACAGCTTCCTACGAGCAGTACTTC
d_gene: .
abundance: .
v_gene: TRBV12-3/TRBV12-4
j_gene: TRBJ2-7

CDR3aa: CASSHPPTGVNTEAFF
CDR3nt: TGTGCCAGCAGCCACCCCCCGACAGGGGTGAACACTGAAGCTTTCTTT
d_gene: TRBD1
abundance: .
v_gene: TRBV7-9
j_gene: TRBJ1-1

CDR3aa: CSASLNLALRGYEQYF
CDR3nt: TGCAGTGCTAGCCTTAACCTAGCGTTGAGGGGCTACGAGCAGTACTTC
d_gene: .
abundance: few
v_gene: TRBV20-1
j_gene: TRBJ2-7

CDR3aa: CSVLGRPSDEQFF
CDR3nt: TGCAGCGTTCTCGGACGGCCATCCGATGAGCAGTTCTTC
d_gene: .
abundance: many
v_gene: TRBV29-1
j_gene: TRBJ2-1

CDR3aa: CASSAGQTNTEAFF
CDR3nt: TGCGCCAGCAGCGCGGGACAAACTAACACTGAAGCTTTCTTT
d_gene: .
abundance: few
v_gene: TRBV5-1
j_gene: TRBJ1-1

CDR3aa: CASSFGTDLREQYF
CDR3nt: TGTGCCAGCAGTTTCGGCACGGACCTCCGCGAGCAGTACTTC
d_gene: .
abundance: .
v_gene: TRBV27
j_gene: TRBJ2-7

CDR3aa: CASSLGRIGWDTQYF
CDR3nt: TGTGCCAGCAGTTTAGGTAGGATCGGATGGGATACGCAGTATTTT
d_gene: .
abundance: .
v_gene: TRBV12-3/TRBV12-4
j_gene: TRBJ2-3

CDR3aa: CSARSVRASQSSPLHF
CDR3nt: TGCAGTGCTAGAAGTGTCAGGGCATCGCAAAGTTCACCCCTCCACTTT
d_gene: .
abundance: .
v_gene: TRBV20-1
j_gene: TRBJ1-6